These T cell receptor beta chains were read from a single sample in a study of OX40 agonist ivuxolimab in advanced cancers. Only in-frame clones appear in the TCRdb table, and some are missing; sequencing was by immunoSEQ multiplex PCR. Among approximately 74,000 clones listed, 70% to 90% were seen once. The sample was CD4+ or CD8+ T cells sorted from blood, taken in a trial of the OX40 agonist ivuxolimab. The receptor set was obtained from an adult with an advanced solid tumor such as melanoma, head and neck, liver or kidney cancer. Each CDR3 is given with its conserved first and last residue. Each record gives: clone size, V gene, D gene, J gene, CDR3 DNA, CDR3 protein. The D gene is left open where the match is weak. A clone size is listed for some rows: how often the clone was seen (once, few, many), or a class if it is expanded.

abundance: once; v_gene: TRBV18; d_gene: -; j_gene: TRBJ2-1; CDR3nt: TGTGCCAGCTCAACACGGCCACAGGGCCACAATGAGCAGTTCTTC; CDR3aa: CASSTRPQGHNEQFF
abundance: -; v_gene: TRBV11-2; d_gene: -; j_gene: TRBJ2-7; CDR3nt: TGTGCCAGCAGCCACGACTATCTGAGCTCCTACGAGCAGTACTTC; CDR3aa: CASSHDYLSSYEQYF
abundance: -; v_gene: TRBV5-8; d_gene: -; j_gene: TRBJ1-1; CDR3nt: TGTGCCAGCAGCTTGGTAGGCTCGAACACTGAAGCTTTCTTT; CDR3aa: CASSLVGSNTEAFF
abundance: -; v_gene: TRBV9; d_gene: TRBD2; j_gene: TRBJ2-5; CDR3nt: TGTGCCAGCAGCCGCAGACCGGGACTAGCGGAGGTGGCCCAGTACTTC; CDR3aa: CASSRRPGLAEVAQYF
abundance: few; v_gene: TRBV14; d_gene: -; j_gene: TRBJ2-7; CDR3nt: TGTGCCAGCAGCCAAAAGAGGGAGCAGTACTTC; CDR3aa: CASSQKREQYF
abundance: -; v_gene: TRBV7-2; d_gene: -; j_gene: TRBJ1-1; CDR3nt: TGTGCCAGCAGCATCGCCCTGAACACTGAAGCTTTCTTT; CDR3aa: CASSIALNTEAFF
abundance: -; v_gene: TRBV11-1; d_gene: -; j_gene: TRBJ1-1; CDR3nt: TGTGCCAGCAGCCGGCGGCTGGGGACTGAAGCTTTCTTT; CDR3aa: CASSRRLGTEAFF
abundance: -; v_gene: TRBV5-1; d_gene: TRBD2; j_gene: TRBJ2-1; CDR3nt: TGCGCCAGCAGCGCGGCCGCTAGCGGACGGGGGGAGCAGTTCTTC; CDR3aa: CASSAAASGRGEQFF
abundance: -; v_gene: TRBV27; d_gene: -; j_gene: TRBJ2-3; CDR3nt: TGTGCCAGCAGCCGATCCCCGGAAGATACGCAGTATTTT; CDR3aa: CASSRSPEDTQYF
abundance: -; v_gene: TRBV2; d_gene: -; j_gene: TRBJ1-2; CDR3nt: TGTGCCAGGAGGAGGACGGACTTTAATGGCTACACCTTC; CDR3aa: CARRRTDFNGYTF
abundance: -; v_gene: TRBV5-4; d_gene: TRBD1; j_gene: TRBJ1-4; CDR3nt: TGTGCCAGCAGCGAAGGACAGGTTAATGAAAAACTGTTTTTT; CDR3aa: CASSEGQVNEKLFF
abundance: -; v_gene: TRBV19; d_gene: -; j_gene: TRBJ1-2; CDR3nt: TGTGCCAGTAGTCCGCAGGTCGGCAGCAGGAACTATGGCTACACCTTC; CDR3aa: CASSPQVGSRNYGYTF
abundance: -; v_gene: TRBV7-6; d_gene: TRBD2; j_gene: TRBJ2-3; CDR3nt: TGTGCCAGCAGCTTAGTAGCGGGAGGAGCTGATACGCAGTATTTT; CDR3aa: CASSLVAGGADTQYF
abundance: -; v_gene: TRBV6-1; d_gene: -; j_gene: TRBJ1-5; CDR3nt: TGTGCCAGCAGTGTGCAGACGGGTCAGCCCCAGCATTTT; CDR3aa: CASSVQTGQPQHF
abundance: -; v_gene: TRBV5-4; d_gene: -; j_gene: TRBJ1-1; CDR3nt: TGTGCCAGCAGCTTGGTTTTCACCCCGAACACTGAAGCTTTCTTT; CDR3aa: CASSLVFTPNTEAFF
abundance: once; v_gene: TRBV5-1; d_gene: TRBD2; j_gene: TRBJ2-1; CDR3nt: TGCGCCAGCAGCCCCTCCGGGACTAGCGAGAGTTTGGAGCAGTTCTTC; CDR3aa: CASSPSGTSESLEQFF
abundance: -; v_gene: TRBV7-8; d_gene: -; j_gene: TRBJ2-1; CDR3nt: TGTGCCAGCAGCGGCCGGGACTCTAGTAATGAGCAGTTCTTC; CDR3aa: CASSGRDSSNEQFF
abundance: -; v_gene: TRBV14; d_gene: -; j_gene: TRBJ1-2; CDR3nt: TGTGCCAGCAGCCAGGTCAGAAACTATGGCTACACCTTC; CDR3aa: CASSQVRNYGYTF
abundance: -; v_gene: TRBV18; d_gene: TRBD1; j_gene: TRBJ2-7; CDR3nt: TGTGCCAGCTCACCCGCTGGACAGGGGACATACGAGCAGTACTTC; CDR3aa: CASSPAGQGTYEQYF
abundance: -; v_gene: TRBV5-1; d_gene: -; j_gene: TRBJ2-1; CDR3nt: TGCGCCAGCAGCGGACCGCGGGGCCTTAATGAGCAGTTCTTC; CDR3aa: CASSGPRGLNEQFF
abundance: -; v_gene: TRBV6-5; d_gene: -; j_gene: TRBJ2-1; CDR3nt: TGTGCCAGCAGCCGTCCCTACAATGAGCAGTTCTTC; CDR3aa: CASSRPYNEQFF